This TCR beta chain was identified in a study of T cells in Graves' hyperthyroidism and ophthalmopathy (dated by TCRdb to about 2019). In the study overall: Peripheral blood was collected at initial diagnosis, before any treatment. Prospective prediction of ophthalmopathy was tested in an independent validation cohort of approximately 19 hyperthyroidism patients and around 16 patients who later progressed to ophthalmopathy. According to the paper, TCR Vbeta CDR3 sequencing was carried out on 135 peripheral blood samples, which came from 40 to 45 ophthalmopathy, around 74 hyperthyroidism and about 17 progressor patients. After blood sampling, hyperthyroidism patients were treated with methimazole at a starting dose of 30 mg daily, and ophthalmopathy patients were treated with high-dose intravenous methylprednisolone. In addition, the study compared T-cell repertoires in thyroid tissue and in blood from roughly 6 Graves' hyperthyroidism patients. To identify TCR V-J signatures that set the groups apart, the researchers used a discovery cohort of about a hundred patients, made up of roughly 45 with Graves' ophthalmopathy and 57 with stable Graves' hyperthyroidism. For training and testing, the 100 or so patients in the discovery cohort were randomly divided in a 7:3 ratio.

Graves' hyperthyroidism was defined as stable when no progression to ophthalmopathy occurred over 18 months of follow-up. Hyperthyroidism patients were newly diagnosed, with disease duration under 2 months, and aged 18 to 65 years. Patients with uncontrolled infections, other autoimmune diseases, pregnancy or lactation were excluded. Diagnoses were based on clinical symptoms, serum thyroxine and TRAb, thyroid ultrasound and orbital computed tomography. Ficoll-Paque density gradient centrifugation was used to isolate PBMCs from 10 ml of fresh peripheral blood. Total RNA was extracted using Trizol reagent, and RNA quality was assessed on an Agilent 2100 Bioanalyzer. The TCR beta CDR3 regions were amplified from the RNA transcripts. The TCR CDR3 was subjected to a first round of RT-PCR using the HTBI primer set and the Qiagen OneStep RT-PCR kit. A second multiplex PCR round built the libraries, followed by size selection and purification. Sequencing of the libraries was done on an Illumina HiSeq2000 using paired-end 100 bp reads. The study's own analysis went as follows. SOAPnuke was used to process the raw data, with reads discarded if the reads contained adapters or uncalled bases, had a mean Phred below 15, or lacked an exact constant-primer or identifier match. COPE v1.2.5 was used to merge the high-quality paired reads, and each unique nucleotide sequence was defined as a clonotype. Clonotypes were aligned to IMGT TRBV, TRBD and TRBJ reference segments using MiTCR v1.1. The analysis was restricted to V-J combinations with a frequency above 0.0001, which together covered 99% to 99.2% of the repertoires. A TCS score was defined as the ratio between F50 (clonal expansion) and ExV (chaos), using BLOSUM62-based TCRdist between CDR3 peptides within each V-J. Welch's t-statistics and random forest reduced roughly 500 V-J features to 10 to 15, which were used in a naive Bayes classifier (R e1071). In-frame beta chains were kept once TCRdb had trimmed the public reads at Q25 with fastp and called clones with MiXCR. Entries are consolidated by CDR3 protein sequence, retaining the most common genes and DNA. The V and J calls were not made by the authors but by TCRdb's processing. Here the sample has hundreds of thousands of distinct CDR3 sequences; around 15% occur a single time. Together, the top ten hold about 15% of the sample.

This clonotype was recorded at least ten times. What this receptor recognizes is not known. Within one base of it there is no much larger clone, and no base qualities were kept. General findings and caveats noted by the study authors: No statistical method was used to fix the sample size in advance, and group allocation was not hidden from the investigators. In validation, progression to ophthalmopathy was predicted by the model with roughly 69% sensitivity and 72.22% specificity, a median of 6.5 months before onset. In cross-validation, a model built on a 13 V-J signature told ophthalmopathy apart from stable hyperthyroidism with 85% to 90% sensitivity and approximately 81% specificity, and in testing the same model reached 80%/75%. Most expanded thyroid clonotypes (frequency above 0.001) were also detected in blood, suggesting blood repertoires may reflect thyroid immune responses.

CDR1 and CDR2 are drawn from the germline V gene: MDHEN, SYDVKM. The CDR3, cysteine through phenylalanine, is 12 amino acids long. Of all the DNA, just the CDR3 is kept, 36 bases in frame from base 1. The junction carries 8 bases between V and J, which are trimmed by 2 bases and 7 bases respectively. Sequenced material: blood. The receptor was derived from a woman in her 40s with Graves' hyperthyroidism. The chain is assembled from TRBV28 and TRBJ1-1; the D gene assignment is ambiguous. Here the CDR3 is given as CASSLTRNEAFF. The DNA is as follows: TGTGCCAGCAGTTTAACACGGAATGAAGCTTTCTTT.